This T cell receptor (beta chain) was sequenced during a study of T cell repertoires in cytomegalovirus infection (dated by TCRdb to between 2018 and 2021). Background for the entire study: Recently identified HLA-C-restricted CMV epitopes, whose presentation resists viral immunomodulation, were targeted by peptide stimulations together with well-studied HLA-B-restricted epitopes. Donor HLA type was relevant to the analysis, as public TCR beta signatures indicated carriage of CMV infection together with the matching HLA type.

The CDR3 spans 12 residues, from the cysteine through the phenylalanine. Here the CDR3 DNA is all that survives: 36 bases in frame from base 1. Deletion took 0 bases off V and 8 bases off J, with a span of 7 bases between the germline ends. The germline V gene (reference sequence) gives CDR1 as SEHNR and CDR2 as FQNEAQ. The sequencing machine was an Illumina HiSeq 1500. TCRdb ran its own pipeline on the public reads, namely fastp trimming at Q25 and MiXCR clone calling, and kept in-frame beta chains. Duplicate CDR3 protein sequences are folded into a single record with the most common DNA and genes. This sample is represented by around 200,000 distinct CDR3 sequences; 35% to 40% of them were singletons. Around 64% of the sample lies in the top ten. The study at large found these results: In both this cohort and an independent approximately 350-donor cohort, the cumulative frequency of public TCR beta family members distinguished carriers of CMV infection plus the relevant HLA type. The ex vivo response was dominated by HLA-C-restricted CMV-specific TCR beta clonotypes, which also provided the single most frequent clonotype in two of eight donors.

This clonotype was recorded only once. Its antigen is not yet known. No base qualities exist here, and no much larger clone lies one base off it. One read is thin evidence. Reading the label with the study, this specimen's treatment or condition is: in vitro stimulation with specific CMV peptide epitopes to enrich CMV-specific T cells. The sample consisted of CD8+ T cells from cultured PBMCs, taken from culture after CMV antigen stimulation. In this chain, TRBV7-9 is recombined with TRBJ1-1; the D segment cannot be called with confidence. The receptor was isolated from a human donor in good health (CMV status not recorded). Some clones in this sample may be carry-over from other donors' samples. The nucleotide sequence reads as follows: TGTGCCAGCAGCTTAGCAGGGAGGGAAGCTTTCTTT. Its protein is CASSLAGREAFF.